This record covers a single T cell receptor beta chain. The antigen is undetermined. The entry originates in a study of cytomegalovirus exposure and HLA in healthy donors. Whole-study context: Inside one of the first data releases sat around 80 million unique TCRs taken from HLA-typed donors.

The PCR employed 60 Vbeta primers together with 13 Jbeta primers. In the authors' workflow: Later reanalysis found about 80 million unique TCR beta chains, around 11 million of them shared. Assay used: immunoSEQ multiplex PCR; TCRdb lists only in-frame clones, some missing. The DNA gave D and trimming, while V, J and clone size come from that table. This table has fewer than 250,000 clones, over 75% appearing once. Study-level points and caveats: Investigators reported approximately 170 TCR beta chains as tied to cytomegalovirus. Sequencing had likely introduced a cluster of highly shared sequence variants as an artifact.

With 4 bases removed from V and 3 bases from J, the gap between germline ends came to 10 bases. CDR3 length: 13 amino acids. Per germline, CDR1 MGHRA and CDR2 YSYEKL. J is TRBJ2-7 and V is TRBV4-1, with a tentative D call TRBD2 (5 bases). The clonotype was recovered from a woman aged 50 to 60 in good health and CMV-seropositive. The sequenced sample was PBMCs. The CDR3 coding sequence is TGCGCCAGCAGCCGAGTCGAGGGCTACGAGCAGTACTTC. Its translation is CASSRVEGYEQYF.